The present TCR beta chain was sequenced within a study of blood T cell repertoires in COVID-19. Per the original data handling: Nucleated cell counts were estimated from reference gene primer amplification. Clones were read by immunoSEQ multiplex PCR, and TCRdb kept only the in-frame ones, dropping some. V, J and clone size derive from that table, while D and trimming were established from the DNA sequence. The data contain approximately 82,000 clones, around 89% of them singletons. This clone came up a few times. With V trimmed by 0 bases and J by 7 bases, 3 bases remained unmatched. Germline V CDR1 and CDR2: SGHRS, YFSETQ. The CDR3 totals 14 residues. Participants were aged roughly 18 to 90 years, lived in 24 US areas, and enrolled virtually. Clinical histories supplied by participants themselves formed the basis of cohort assignment.

The clonotype was recovered from a woman aged 45-60 years with acute COVID-19. The chain carries TRBV5-1 and TRBJ1-2; TRBD1 aligns across 10 bases. Sequencing input: PBMCs or T cells enriched from blood (not recorded which). For the CDR3, the DNA is TGCGCCAGCAGCTTGGGACAGGGGGCTGGTGGCTACACCTTC. Translated, it gives CASSLGQGAGGYTF. The whole variable domain, filled in from reference TRBV5-1 and TRBJ1-2, reads KAGVTQTPRYLIKTRGQQVTLSCSPISGHRSVSWYQQTPGQGLQFLFEYFSETQRNKGNFPGRFSGRQFSNSRSEMNVSTLELGDSALYLCASSLGQGAGGYTFGSGTRLTVV.